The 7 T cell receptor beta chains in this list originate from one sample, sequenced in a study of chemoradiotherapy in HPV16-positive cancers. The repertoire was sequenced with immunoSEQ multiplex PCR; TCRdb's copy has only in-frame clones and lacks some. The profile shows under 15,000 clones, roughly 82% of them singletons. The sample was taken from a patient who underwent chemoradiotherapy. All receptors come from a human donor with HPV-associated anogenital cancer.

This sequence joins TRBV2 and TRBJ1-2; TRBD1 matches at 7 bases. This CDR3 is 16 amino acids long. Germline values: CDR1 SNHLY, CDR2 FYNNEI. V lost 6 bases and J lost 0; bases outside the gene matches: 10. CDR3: CASRGHDREANYGYTF. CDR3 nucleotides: TGTGCCAGCAGGGGGCACGACAGGGAAGCTAACTATGGCTACACCTTC.

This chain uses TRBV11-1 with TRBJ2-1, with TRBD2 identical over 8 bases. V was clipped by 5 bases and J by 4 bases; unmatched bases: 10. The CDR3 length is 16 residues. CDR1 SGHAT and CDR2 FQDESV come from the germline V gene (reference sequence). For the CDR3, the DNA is TGTGCCAGCAGCCCACTTGGGCTAGCGGGTTACAATGAGCAGTTCTTC. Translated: CASSPLGLAGYNEQFF.

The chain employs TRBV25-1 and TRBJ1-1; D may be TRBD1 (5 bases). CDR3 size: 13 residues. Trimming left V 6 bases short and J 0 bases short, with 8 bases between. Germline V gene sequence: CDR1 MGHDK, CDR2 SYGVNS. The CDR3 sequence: CASRQAMNTEAFF. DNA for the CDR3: TGTGCCAGCAGACAGGCGATGAACACTGAAGCTTTCTTT.

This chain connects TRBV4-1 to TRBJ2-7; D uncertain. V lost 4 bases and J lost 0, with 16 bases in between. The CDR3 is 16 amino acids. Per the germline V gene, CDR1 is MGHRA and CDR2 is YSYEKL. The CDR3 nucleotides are TGCGCCAGCAGCCCCATCCGAGCGCCGAGCTCCTACGAGCAGTACTTC. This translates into CASSPIRAPSSYEQYF.

The CDR3 nucleotides read TGTGCCAGCAGCCTATATTCTGGAAACACCATATATTTT. Translated, it gives CASSLYSGNTIYF. The chain couples TRBV7-2 to TRBJ1-3; D uncertain. The V gene's germline CDR1 is SGHTA and CDR2 FQGNSA. V lost 5 bases, J lost 1 base, and 6 bases lay in between. The CDR3 loop spans 13 amino acids.

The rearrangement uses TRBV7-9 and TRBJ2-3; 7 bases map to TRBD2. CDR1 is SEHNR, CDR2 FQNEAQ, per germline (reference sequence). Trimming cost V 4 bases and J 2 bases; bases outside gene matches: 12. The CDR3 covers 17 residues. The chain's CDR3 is CASSSPFEREYTDTQYF. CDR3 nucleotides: TGTGCCAGCAGCTCGCCGTTTGAGCGGGAATACACAGATACGCAGTATTTT.

DNA for the CDR3: TGTGCCAGTAGTATTGGGGAAAGCTCCTACGAGCAGTACTTC. Translated, it gives CASSIGESSYEQYF. The chain is built from TRBV19 and TRBJ2-7, with D hard to call. With 3 bases removed from V and 0 bases from J, the gap between germline ends came to 9 bases. Per germline, CDR1 LNHDA and CDR2 SQIVND (reference sequence). This CDR3 contains 14 residues.